The rows below give T cell receptor beta chains drawn from one sample of a study of blood T cells in healthy people across ages. In TCRdb, the 5' RACE reads were re-called with MiXCR into one record per CDR3 protein. The data hold some 760,000 distinct CDR3 sequences, with 20% to 25% observed a single time. These data were likewise used in another study, on T cells of mothers and their children.

Sequenced material: blood. The receptors shown here come from a boy aged 5 to 17 in good health. The CDR3 runs from the conserved cysteine through the conserved F or W. The order of the fields is CDR3 length, J gene, V gene, clone size, D gene, CDR3 protein, CDR3 DNA. The D gene is left open where the match is weak. Some rows have no size entry. The others give once, few or many, or a class for an expanded clone.

len: 18
j_gene: TRBJ2-3
v_gene: TRBV24-1
abundance: .
d_gene: .
CDR3aa: CATSDRRASPFRTDTQYF
CDR3nt: TGTGCCACCAGTGATCGCCGGGCTAGTCCCTTTCGCACAGATACGCAGTATTTT

len: 12
j_gene: TRBJ2-3
v_gene: TRBV20-1
abundance: .
d_gene: .
CDR3aa: CSARGHTDTQYF
CDR3nt: TGCAGTGCTAGAGGTCACACAGATACGCAGTATTTT

len: 14
j_gene: TRBJ2-7
v_gene: TRBV19
abundance: .
d_gene: .
CDR3aa: CASSTLAQSYEQYF
CDR3nt: TGTGCCAGTAGTACCCTAGCGCAGTCCTACGAGCAGTACTTC

len: 17
j_gene: TRBJ2-1
v_gene: TRBV11-2
abundance: .
d_gene: TRBD1
CDR3aa: CASSTQWAGGSYNEQFF
CDR3nt: TGTGCCAGCAGCACACAATGGGCAGGGGGCTCCTACAATGAGCAGTTCTTC

len: 16
j_gene: TRBJ2-7
v_gene: TRBV14
abundance: few
d_gene: .
CDR3aa: CASSQGARDIPYEQYF
CDR3nt: TGTGCCAGCAGCCAAGGGGCGCGGGACATACCCTACGAGCAGTACTTC

len: 15
j_gene: TRBJ2-7
v_gene: TRBV19
abundance: .
d_gene: .
CDR3aa: CASSESTGTPYEQYF
CDR3nt: TGTGCCAGTAGTGAGTCTACCGGGACACCGTACGAGCAGTACTTC

len: 15
j_gene: TRBJ2-4
v_gene: TRBV4-3
abundance: .
d_gene: TRBD2
CDR3aa: CASSQDTGGGNIQYF
CDR3nt: TGCGCCAGCAGCCAAGATACGGGGGGAGGTAACATTCAGTACTTC

len: 15
j_gene: TRBJ1-1
v_gene: TRBV9
abundance: few
d_gene: .
CDR3aa: CASSVLEGGVTEAFF
CDR3nt: TGTGCCAGCAGCGTATTGGAAGGGGGGGTCACTGAAGCTTTCTTT

len: 14
j_gene: TRBJ1-2
v_gene: TRBV7-2
abundance: .
d_gene: TRBD1
CDR3aa: CASSLNTGAYGYTF
CDR3nt: TGTGCCAGCAGCCTCAATACAGGGGCCTATGGCTACACCTTC

len: 21
j_gene: TRBJ2-7
v_gene: TRBV28
abundance: few
d_gene: TRBD1
CDR3aa: CASSPPPTPGQRSLMPYEQYF
CDR3nt: TGTGCCAGCAGCCCGCCGCCAACCCCGGGACAGCGATCCCTCATGCCCTACGAGCAGTACTTC

len: 13
j_gene: TRBJ1-1
v_gene: TRBV5-1
abundance: .
d_gene: .
CDR3aa: CASGVGMNTEAFF
CDR3nt: TGCGCCAGCGGGGTCGGTATGAACACTGAAGCTTTCTTT

len: 15
j_gene: TRBJ2-7
v_gene: TRBV28
abundance: .
d_gene: TRBD2
CDR3aa: CASSRGLAQPYEQYF
CDR3nt: TGTGCCAGCAGTCGGGGACTAGCGCAACCCTACGAGCAGTACTTC

len: 14
j_gene: TRBJ2-7
v_gene: TRBV5-4
abundance: few
d_gene: .
CDR3aa: CASSLEGFGMEQYF
CDR3nt: TGTGCCAGCAGCTTGGAAGGATTCGGGATGGAGCAGTACTTC

len: 13
j_gene: TRBJ1-3
v_gene: TRBV7-2
abundance: few
d_gene: .
CDR3aa: CATRAPPGNTIYF
CDR3nt: TGTGCCACGAGGGCACCCCCTGGAAACACCATATATTTT

len: 14
j_gene: TRBJ2-2
v_gene: TRBV2
abundance: .
d_gene: TRBD1
CDR3aa: CASGNRGNTGELFF
CDR3nt: TGTGCCAGCGGTAACAGGGGGAACACCGGGGAGCTGTTTTTT

len: 16
j_gene: TRBJ2-3
v_gene: TRBV11-1
abundance: .
d_gene: TRBD2
CDR3aa: CASSFGVAGLTDTQYF
CDR3nt: TGTGCCAGCAGTTTTGGGGTAGCGGGCCTCACAGATACGCAGTATTTT

len: 15
j_gene: TRBJ2-1
v_gene: TRBV5-1
abundance: .
d_gene: .
CDR3aa: CASSMDGQASDEQFF
CDR3nt: TGCGCCAGCAGCATGGACGGACAGGCTAGCGATGAGCAGTTCTTC

len: 15
j_gene: TRBJ1-2
v_gene: TRBV9
abundance: .
d_gene: TRBD1
CDR3aa: CASSKGTGGAYGYTF
CDR3nt: TGTGCCAGCAGCAAAGGGACAGGGGGCGCCTATGGCTACACCTTC

len: 14
j_gene: TRBJ2-7
v_gene: TRBV7-9
abundance: .
d_gene: .
CDR3aa: CASSLRDLPYEQYF
CDR3nt: TGTGCCAGCAGCTTGCGGGACCTACCCTACGAGCAGTACTTC

len: 12
j_gene: TRBJ2-7
v_gene: TRBV11-3
abundance: .
d_gene: .
CDR3aa: CASRTDSYEQYF
CDR3nt: TGTGCCAGCCGGACAGACTCCTACGAGCAGTACTTC

len: 15
j_gene: TRBJ2-7
v_gene: TRBV5-1
abundance: .
d_gene: .
CDR3aa: CASSLEAGQPVGQYF
CDR3nt: TGCGCCAGCAGCTTGGAAGCGGGACAGCCTGTTGGGCAGTACTTC

len: 17
j_gene: TRBJ1-4
v_gene: TRBV20-1
abundance: .
d_gene: .
CDR3aa: CSAREKVGRAYNEKLFF
CDR3nt: TGCAGTGCTAGAGAAAAGGTTGGCAGGGCATATAATGAAAAACTGTTTTTT

len: 12
j_gene: TRBJ1-2
v_gene: TRBV29-1
abundance: .
d_gene: .
CDR3aa: CSVDLGDYGYTF
CDR3nt: TGCAGCGTTGACTTGGGGGACTATGGCTACACCTTC

len: 14
j_gene: TRBJ2-3
v_gene: TRBV18
abundance: .
d_gene: TRBD2
CDR3aa: CASSPAGAPDTQYF
CDR3nt: TGTGCCAGCTCACCGGCGGGAGCCCCAGATACGCAGTATTTT

len: 14
j_gene: TRBJ1-4
v_gene: TRBV6-1
abundance: few
d_gene: TRBD1
CDR3aa: CASRRTGDNEKLFF
CDR3nt: TGTGCCAGCAGACGGACAGGGGATAATGAAAAACTGTTTTTT

len: 15
j_gene: TRBJ1-2
v_gene: TRBV27
abundance: .
d_gene: TRBD1
CDR3aa: CASSFYRGPSYGYTF
CDR3nt: TGTGCCAGCAGTTTTTACAGGGGCCCTAGCTATGGCTACACCTTC

len: 16
j_gene: TRBJ2-2
v_gene: TRBV4-3
abundance: .
d_gene: .
CDR3aa: CASSQDLDSLQGELFF
CDR3nt: TGCGCCAGCAGCCAAGATCTGGACAGCCTACAAGGGGAGCTGTTTTTT

len: 15
j_gene: TRBJ1-4
v_gene: TRBV7-2
abundance: .
d_gene: .
CDR3aa: CASSLVDSYNEKLFF
CDR3nt: TGTGCCAGCAGCTTAGTGGACAGTTATAATGAAAAACTGTTTTTT

len: 11
j_gene: TRBJ2-1
v_gene: TRBV29-1
abundance: few
d_gene: .
CDR3aa: CSVGGVNEQFF
CDR3nt: TGCAGCGTTGGGGGTGTGAATGAGCAGTTCTTC

len: 12
j_gene: TRBJ2-1
v_gene: TRBV20-1
abundance: few
d_gene: .
CDR3aa: CSAHHISARGFF
CDR3nt: TGCAGTGCTCACCACATTTCGGCCAGGGGGTTCTTC

len: 13
j_gene: TRBJ2-1
v_gene: TRBV7-8
abundance: .
d_gene: .
CDR3aa: CASSFAQYNEQFF
CDR3nt: TGTGCCAGCAGCTTCGCGCAATACAATGAGCAGTTCTTC

len: 19
j_gene: TRBJ1-5
v_gene: TRBV21-1
abundance: .
d_gene: .
CDR3aa: CASSKSVRSLPFSNQPQHF
CDR3nt: TGTGCCAGCAGCAAAAGCGTCAGGTCACTCCCCTTTAGCAATCAGCCCCAGCATTTT

len: 14
j_gene: TRBJ1-3
v_gene: TRBV29-1
abundance: few
d_gene: .
CDR3aa: CSVQGRLSGNTIYF
CDR3nt: TGCAGCGTCCAAGGAAGACTTTCTGGAAACACCATATATTTT

len: 12
j_gene: TRBJ1-2
v_gene: TRBV6-6
abundance: .
d_gene: .
CDR3aa: CAILLGSGGYTF
CDR3nt: TGTGCCATACTCTTGGGGTCGGGAGGCTACACCTTC

len: 18
j_gene: TRBJ2-7
v_gene: TRBV20-1
abundance: .
d_gene: TRBD2
CDR3aa: CSARDLGLAGGRSYEQYF
CDR3nt: TGCAGTGCTAGGGATCTGGGGTTGGCGGGAGGGCGCTCCTACGAGCAGTACTTC

len: 13
j_gene: TRBJ1-6
v_gene: TRBV12-3/TRBV12-4
abundance: few
d_gene: TRBD1
CDR3aa: CASKSGGGSPLHF
CDR3nt: TGTGCCAGCAAATCAGGGGGGGGTTCACCCCTCCACTTT

len: 15
j_gene: TRBJ2-4
v_gene: TRBV29-1
abundance: few
d_gene: TRBD1
CDR3aa: CSVEGPDRGKNIQYF
CDR3nt: TGCAGCGTTGAAGGTCCGGACAGGGGCAAAAACATTCAGTACTTC

len: 15
j_gene: TRBJ2-4
v_gene: TRBV12-3/TRBV12-4
abundance: .
d_gene: .
CDR3aa: CASSFTVPGKNIQYF
CDR3nt: TGTGCCAGCAGTTTCACGGTTCCTGGCAAAAACATTCAGTACTTC